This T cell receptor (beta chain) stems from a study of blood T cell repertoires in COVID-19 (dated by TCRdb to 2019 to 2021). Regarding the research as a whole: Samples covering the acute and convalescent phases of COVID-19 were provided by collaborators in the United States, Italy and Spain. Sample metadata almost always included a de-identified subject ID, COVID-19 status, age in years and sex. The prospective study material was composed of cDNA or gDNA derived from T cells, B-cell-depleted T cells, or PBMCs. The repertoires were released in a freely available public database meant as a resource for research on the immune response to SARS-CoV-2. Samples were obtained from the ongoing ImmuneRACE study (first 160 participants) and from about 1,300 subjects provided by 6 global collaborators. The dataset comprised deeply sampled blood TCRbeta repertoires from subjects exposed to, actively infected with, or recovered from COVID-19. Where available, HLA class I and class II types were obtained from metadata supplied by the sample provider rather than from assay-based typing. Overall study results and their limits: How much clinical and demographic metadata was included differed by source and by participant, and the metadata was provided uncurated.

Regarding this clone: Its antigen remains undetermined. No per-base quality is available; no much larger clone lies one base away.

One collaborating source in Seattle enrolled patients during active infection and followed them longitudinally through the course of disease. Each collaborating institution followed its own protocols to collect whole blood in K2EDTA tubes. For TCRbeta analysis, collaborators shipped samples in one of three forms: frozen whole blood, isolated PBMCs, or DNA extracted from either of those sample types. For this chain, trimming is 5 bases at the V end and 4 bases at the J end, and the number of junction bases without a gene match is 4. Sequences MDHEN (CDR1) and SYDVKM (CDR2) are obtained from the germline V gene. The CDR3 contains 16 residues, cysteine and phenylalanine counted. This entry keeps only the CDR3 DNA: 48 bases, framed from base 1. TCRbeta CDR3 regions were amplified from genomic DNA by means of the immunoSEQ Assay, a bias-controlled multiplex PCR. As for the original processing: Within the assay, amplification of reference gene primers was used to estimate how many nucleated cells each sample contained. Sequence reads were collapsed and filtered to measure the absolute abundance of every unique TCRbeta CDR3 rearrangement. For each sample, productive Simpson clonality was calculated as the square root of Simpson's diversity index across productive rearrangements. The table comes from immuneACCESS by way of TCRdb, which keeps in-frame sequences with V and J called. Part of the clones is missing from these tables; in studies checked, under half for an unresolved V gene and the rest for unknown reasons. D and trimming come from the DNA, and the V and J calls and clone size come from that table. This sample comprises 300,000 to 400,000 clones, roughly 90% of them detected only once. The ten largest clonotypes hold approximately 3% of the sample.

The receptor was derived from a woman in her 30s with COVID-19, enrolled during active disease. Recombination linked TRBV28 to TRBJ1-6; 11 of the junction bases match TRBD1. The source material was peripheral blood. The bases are TGTGCCAGCAGTGTTTGGGACAGGGGGTATAATTCACCCCTCCACTTT. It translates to CASSVWDRGYNSPLHF.